These 13 T cell receptor beta chains came from one sample sequenced in a study of immune cell composition in non-small cell lung cancer. The repertoire was sequenced with immunoSEQ multiplex PCR; TCRdb's copy has only in-frame clones and lacks some. Here the sample spans about 2,800 clones, 65% to 80% being singletons. Normal lung was sampled as far from the tumour as possible, at least 3 cm. The material sequenced was non-adjacent lung tissue. All receptors come from a human donor with non-small cell lung cancer.

This sequence joins TRBV4-2 and TRBJ2-4; TRBD2 matches at 12 bases. This CDR3 has 18 amino acids. Germline trimming cut 0 bases from V and 7 bases from J; bases unmatched to any gene: 10. Germline V gene lookup returns CDR1 LGHNA and CDR2 YNFKEQ. The CDR3 DNA reads TGTGCCAGCAGCCAAGAGGACTATGAGACTAGCGGGAGCAACATTCAGTACTTC. It specifies CASSQEDYETSGSNIQYF.

The CDR3 sequence: CASSPGTSGGSYEQYF. The DNA of the CDR3 is TGTGCCAGCAGCCCAGGGACTAGCGGGGGCTCCTACGAGCAGTACTTC. The chain has TRBV7-9 and TRBJ2-7; 14 bases map to TRBD2. CDR1 and CDR2 from the germline V gene are SEHNR and FQNEAQ (reference sequence). Trimming took 5 bases from V and 0 from J; bases not matched to a gene: 3. The CDR3 has 16 residues.

The V gene is TRBV6-1, the J gene TRBJ1-1; the D is unclear. Germline V gene data show CDR1 as MNHNS and CDR2 as SASEGT. The CDR3 has 15 amino acids. Deletions cut 3 bases from V and 1 base from J, with 12 bases between. CDR3 coding DNA: TGTGCCAGCAGTGAGGCTCGAGCGCCGAACACTGAAGCTTTCTTT. This sequence encodes CASSEARAPNTEAFF.

The chain carries TRBV11-2 and TRBJ2-1; D is uncertain. Germline V gives CDR1 SGHAT, CDR2 FQNNGV. V gave up 2 bases and J gave up 9 bases, with 8 bases separating them. This CDR3 is built from 12 residues. The CDR3 here is CASSLSGGEQFF. CDR3 nucleotide sequence: TGTGCCAGCAGCTTATCAGGTGGTGAGCAGTTCTTC.

This sequence joins TRBV7-9 and TRBJ2-5; 13 bases map to TRBD2. The CDR3 consists of 16 residues. J gave up 5 bases and V 3 bases, and 6 bases lay outside the gene matches. The germline V gene has CDR1 SEHNR and CDR2 FQNEAQ (reference sequence). The CDR3 coding sequence is TGTGCCAGCAGCTTGGAACTAGCGGGGGGGCGGGAGACCCAGTACTTC. Protein: CASSLELAGGRETQYF.

The chain links TRBV5-6 to TRBJ2-3; D is ambiguous. Deletions cut 0 bases from V and 1 base from J, with 6 bases between. The germline V gene encodes CDR1 SGHDT and CDR2 YYEEEE. This CDR3 comprises 14 residues. DNA of the CDR3: TGTGCCAGCAGCTTGGCCGGTGGCACAGATACGCAGTATTTT. Amino acids: CASSLAGGTDTQYF.

The chain couples TRBV6-1 to TRBJ1-2; the D is unclear. This CDR3 spans 13 amino acids. The germline V gene has CDR1 MNHNS and CDR2 SASEGT. The V end was cut by 3 bases, the J end by 0 bases, with 5 bases between. CDR3 nucleotides: TGTGCCAGCAGTGATCGGGCTAACTATGGCTACACCTTC. Protein product: CASSDRANYGYTF.

Turning to this clone: The junction departs from germline at one end; a sequencing error may be responsible. The sample carries other DNA sequences with the same CDR3. This rearrangement joins TRBV9 to TRBJ2-5, with 9 bases identical to TRBD2. Germline loops: CDR1 SGDLS, CDR2 YYNGEE. There are 16 residues in the CDR3. CDR3 region: CASSVGAGGTQETQYF. Here the CDR3 DNA reads TGTGCCAGCAGCGTAGGAGCGGGGGGCACACAAGAGACTCAGTACTTC.

The genes are TRBV11-2 and TRBJ2-3; TRBD2 agrees at 12 bases. This CDR3 is built from 18 residues. The germline gives CDR1 SGHAT, CDR2 FQNNGV. V was clipped by 7 bases and J by 4 bases; unmatched bases: 15. The CDR3 region is CASTVSLLAGGLPDTQYF. The CDR3 nucleotides read TGTGCCAGCACCGTTTCTCTACTAGCGGGGGGACTTCCAGATACGCAGTATTTT.

This chain uses TRBV6-6 with TRBJ1-1, with D possibly TRBD1 on 5 matching bases. V was pared by 5 bases and J by 0 bases, with 7 bases between. The CDR3 sequence is 13 residues long. Germline V lookup: CDR1 MNHNY, CDR2 SVGAGI (reference sequence). In DNA form, the CDR3 reads TGTGCCAGCAGTCGACAGATGAACACTGAAGCTTTCTTT. Encoded protein: CASSRQMNTEAFF.

By share, this clone ranks as large. The chain carries TRBV7-2 and TRBJ2-1; tentative D call: TRBD1 (6 bases). Per the germline V gene, CDR1 is SGHTA and CDR2 is FQGNSA. The V and J ends lost 5 bases and 2 bases respectively, with 16 bases between them. The CDR3 has 16 residues. The DNA of the CDR3 is TGTGCCAGCAGCGCACCGGGACACCAAACCTACAATGAGCAGTTCTTC. Its translation: CASSAPGHQTYNEQFF.

The chain combines TRBV7-2 with TRBJ2-1; a possible D gene is TRBD1 (6 bases). Trimming removed 1 base at V and 0 bases at J, with 7 bases between. Germline loops: CDR1 SGHTA, CDR2 FQGNSA. This CDR3 has 15 amino acids. The CDR3 DNA sequence: TGTGCCAGCAGCTTAGGGACAGCCTCCTACAATGAGCAGTTCTTC. Amino acids: CASSLGTASYNEQFF.

A few counts support this clone. The rearrangement uses TRBV6-6 and TRBJ1-3; 8 nucleotides match TRBD1. This CDR3 is built from 13 residues. CDR1 is MNHNY and CDR2 is SVGAGI in the germline V gene (reference sequence). The trim removed 6 bases at V and 7 bases at J, leaving 5 bases unmatched. The CDR3: CASRTGDGNTIYF. CDR3 bases: TGTGCCAGCAGGACAGGGGATGGTAACACCATATATTTT.